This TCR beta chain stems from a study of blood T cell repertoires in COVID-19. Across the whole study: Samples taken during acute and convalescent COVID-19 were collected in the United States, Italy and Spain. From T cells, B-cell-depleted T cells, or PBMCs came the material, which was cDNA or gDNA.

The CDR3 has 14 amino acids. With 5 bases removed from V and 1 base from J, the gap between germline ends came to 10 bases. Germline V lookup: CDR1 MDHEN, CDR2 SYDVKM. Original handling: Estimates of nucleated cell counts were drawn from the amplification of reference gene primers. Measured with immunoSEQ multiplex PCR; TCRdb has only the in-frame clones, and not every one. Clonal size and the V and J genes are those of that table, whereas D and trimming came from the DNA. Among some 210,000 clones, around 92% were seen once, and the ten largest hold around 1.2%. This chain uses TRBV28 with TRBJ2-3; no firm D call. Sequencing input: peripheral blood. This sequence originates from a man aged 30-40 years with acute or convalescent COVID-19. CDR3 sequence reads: CASSMGARTDTQYF. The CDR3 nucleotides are TGTGCCAGCAGTATGGGCGCCCGCACAGATACGCAGTATTTT.